The TCR beta chain under discussion was sequenced for a study of cytomegalovirus exposure and HLA in healthy donors. Study findings and constraints: A list of roughly 160 TCR beta chains associated with cytomegalovirus was given.

Researchers ran the PCR with 60 Vbeta and 13 Jbeta primers. Generated by immunoSEQ multiplex PCR, the TCRdb table keeps only in-frame clones and is missing some. The sample shows 200,000 or so clones, about 81% of them seen only once. A note on this clone: Its antigen is not known.

Unmatched junction bases numbered 1, after V lost 5 bases and J lost 5 bases. The V gene's germline CDR1 is MDHEN and CDR2 SYDVKM. The CDR3 loop spans 12 amino acids. Those who donated were healthy bone marrow donors. The rearrangement uses TRBV28 and TRBJ1-1; 8 nucleotides align to TRBD1. The clonotype originates from a woman under 30 in good health and CMV-seropositive. Sequenced sample: PBMCs. This CDR3 reads CASSRTGTEAFF. The DNA for the CDR3 is TGTGCCAGCAGTCGGACAGGGACTGAAGCTTTCTTT.